Each of the 11 T cell receptor beta chains below was sequenced from the same sample in a study. TCRdb analysed the 5' RACE reads with MiXCR anew, one entry per CDR3 protein. The sample comprises tens of thousands of distinct CDR3 sequences, approximately 30% of which are singletons, and roughly 4% rests with the top ten. The sequenced sample was tumor-infiltrating memory CD4+ T cells sorted from the breast tumor. Noted subset: memory CD4+ T cells, CD4+CD45RO+CD25-. The receptors come from a female donor with breast cancer.

The J gene is TRBJ1-2, the V gene TRBV7-9; 10 bases line up with TRBD1. The germline CDR1 and CDR2 sequences are SEHNR and FQNEAQ (reference sequence). This CDR3 spans 15 amino acids. Unmatched junction bases numbered 5, after V lost 5 bases and J lost 2 bases. CDR3 sequence reads: CASSVTGGANYGYTF. The DNA of the CDR3 is TGTGCCAGCAGCGTGACAGGGGGCGCGAACTATGGCTACACCTTC.

In its sample, this clonotype was seen a few times. J is TRBJ2-1 and V is TRBV7-6; 9 positions match TRBD2. This CDR3 region has 17 residues. The trim removed 1 base at V and 4 bases at J, leaving 8 bases unmatched. Per germline, CDR1 SGHVS and CDR2 FNYEAQ. The CDR3 coding sequence is TGTGCCAGCAGCTTAGTAGCGGGGGAACATCTTTACAATGAGCAGTTCTTC. Translation: CASSLVAGEHLYNEQFF.

This clonotype has at least ten counts. The genes are TRBV12-3 or TRBV12-4 and TRBJ2-6; D may be TRBD1 (6 bases). The CDR3 runs 19 residues. The V end lost 5 bases, the J end lost 2 bases, and 22 bases lay between the germline ends. For the CDR3, the DNA is TGTGCCAGCAGTCCCCAGGGGCAGGGTGGAGCTCCTGGGGCCAACGTCCTGACTTTC. It encodes CASSPQGQGGAPGANVLTF.

Only a few counts were recorded for this clonotype. V usage is TRBV30 and J usage is TRBJ2-7; 10 bases align to TRBD1. With V trimmed by 4 bases and J by 9 bases, 9 bases remained unmatched. Germline V gene sequence: CDR1 GTSNPN, CDR2 SVGIG (reference sequence). The CDR3 has 13 amino acids. CDR3 sequence reads: CAWTSGTGAMQYF. In DNA, the CDR3 is TGTGCCTGGACCTCCGGGACAGGGGCCATGCAGTACTTC.

Notes on this clonotype: A much larger clone differs from this one at a single base, so this may be a read error. V is TRBV6-5 and J is TRBJ1-5; 12 positions agree with TRBD1. The CDR3 runs 15 residues. Germline V gene sequence: CDR1 MNHEY, CDR2 SVGAGI. The CDR3 is CAGSRGTGGGQPQHF. CDR3 nucleotide sequence: TGTGCCGGCAGTCGGGGGACAGGGGGCGGTCAGCCCCAGCATTTT.

The chain is built from TRBV18 and TRBJ1-4; 8 nucleotides match TRBD1. V gave up 5 bases and J gave up 7 bases; unmatched junction bases: 3. This CDR3 comprises 13 residues. Germline CDR1 and CDR2: KGHSH and LQKENI. The DNA of the CDR3 is TGTGCCAGCTCAAGCGGACAGGGTGAAAAACTGTTTTTT. Encoded protein: CASSSGQGEKLFF.

Notes on this clonotype: Possible read error: a much larger clone is one base away. The chain is built from TRBV4-1 and TRBJ2-3; D is unresolved. The CDR3 runs 13 residues. Trimming stripped 3 bases from V and 5 bases from J, with 9 bases between. CDR1 is MGHRA and CDR2 is YSYEKL in the germline V gene. The CDR3 DNA reads as TGCGCCAGCAGCCATGCGGCAATAGATACGCAGTATTTT. It is translated as CASSHAAIDTQYF.

The V call is TRBV5-4, the J call TRBJ2-1; the match to TRBD1 covers 9 bases. CDR1 SGHNT and CDR2 YYREEE come from the germline V gene (reference sequence). The trim removed 4 bases at V and 7 bases at J, leaving 12 bases unmatched. The CDR3 loop spans 16 amino acids. This chain's CDR3 is CASSPAKQGAMNEQFF. The CDR3, as DNA: TGTGCCAGCAGCCCAGCCAAACAGGGGGCGATGAATGAGCAGTTCTTC.

The J gene is TRBJ2-7, the V gene TRBV4-1; the D is unclear. The CDR3 is made up of 14 amino acids. Germline V gives CDR1 MGHRA, CDR2 YSYEKL. V shed 0 bases and J shed 3 bases, with 9 bases lying between them. CDR3: CASSQDLGGYEQYF. The CDR3 region has the DNA TGCGCCAGCAGCCAAGATTTGGGCGGCTACGAGCAGTACTTC.

This clonotype has just a few counts. The chain combines TRBV7-2 with TRBJ2-3; D gene ambiguous. Trimming shortened V by 5 bases and J by 2 bases, and 11 bases separated the two germline ends. Per the germline V gene, CDR1 is SGHTA and CDR2 is FQGNSA. The CDR3 totals 14 residues. The CDR3 here is CASSLRHYTDTQYF. The CDR3 DNA sequence: TGTGCCAGCAGCCTAAGACATTACACAGATACGCAGTATTTT.

The table lists this clonotype with many counts. The gene calls are TRBV9 and TRBJ2-3, with D uncertain. The V end lost 2 bases, the J end lost 2 bases, and 9 bases lay between the germline ends. The CDR3 consists of 14 residues. CDR1 and CDR2 (germline): SGDLS, YYNGEE. CDR3: CASSVSSNTDTQYF. The DNA of the CDR3 is TGTGCCAGCAGCGTCAGTTCTAACACAGATACGCAGTATTTT. Using reference TRBV9 and TRBJ2-3 for the parts outside the CDR3, the full variable domain is DSGVTQTPKHLITATGQRVTLRCSPRSGDLSVYWYQQSLDQGLQFLIQYYNGEERAKGNILERFSAQQFPDLHSELNLSSLELGDSALYFCASSVSSNTDTQYFGPGTRLTVL.